The 5 T cell receptor beta chains below were found in one sample sequenced in a study of identical twins' blood T cells. TCRdb re-called the 5' RACE reads with MiXCR, one entry per CDR3 protein. The data show around 380,000 distinct CDR3 sequences, 28% seen once. The sequenced sample was PBMCs. These receptors came from a woman aged 18 to 55 in good health.

This sequence joins TRBV7-8 and TRBJ1-2; 9 bases line up with TRBD1. J lost 3 bases, V lost 5 bases, and 7 bases had no gene match. This CDR3 comprises 15 residues. Germline assignment: CDR1 SGHVS and CDR2 FQNEAQ. The CDR3 DNA reads as TGTGCCAGCAGCCCCCCGGGACAGGGATACTATGGCTACACCTTC. Residues: CASSPPGQGYYGYTF.

Only a few counts were recorded for this clonotype. V gene TRBV10-2 combines with J gene TRBJ2-2, with 7 nucleotides matching TRBD2. There are 16 residues in the CDR3. CDR1 and CDR2 (germline): WSHSY, SAAADI. J lost 6 bases, V lost 7 bases, and 14 bases had no gene match. The CDR3 region has the DNA TGCGCCAGCATCTCGTCTGGACTAGTCCGAGCCGGGGAGCTGTTTTTT. Amino acids: CASISSGLVRAGELFF.

In the case of this clonotype: A single base separates this from a much larger clone, so it may be a read error. The chain joins TRBV29-1 to TRBJ1-3; D is perhaps TRBD1 (5 bases). V was trimmed by 8 bases and J by 4 bases, leaving 18 bases between them. The CDR3 length is 14 residues. CDR1 is SQVTM and CDR2 is ANQGSEA in the germline V gene. CDR3 sequence reads: CSSVSGDQGNTIYF. CDR3 DNA: TGCAGCAGCGTTTCGGGGGACCAAGGAAACACCATATATTTT.

This clonotype was detected many times. V is TRBV11-3 and J is TRBJ1-1; no reliable D call. The CDR3 is 13 amino acids. Germline loops: CDR1 SGHNT, CDR2 YENEEA. Between the trimmed V and J ends, which lost 5 bases and 3 bases, there was a span of 10 bases. The CDR3 spells CASSPGLHTEAFF. The DNA for the CDR3 is TGTGCCAGCAGCCCCGGGCTTCACACTGAAGCTTTCTTT.

This chain links TRBV7-9 with TRBJ1-1; the D is unclear. Trimming shortened V by 6 bases and J by 3 bases, and 8 bases separated the two germline ends. The CDR3 contains 12 residues. Germline CDR1 reads SEHNR; CDR2 reads FQNEAQ (reference sequence). The CDR3 bases are TGTGCCAGCAGTTGGGAGTACACTGAAGCTTTCTTT. Translating gives CASSWEYTEAFF.